The 30 T cell receptor beta chains presented below share a single source sample, sequenced in a study of blood T cell repertoires in COVID-19. Profiling relied on immunoSEQ multiplex PCR, and the TCRdb table lists in-frame clones only, not all of them. Of fewer than 200,000 clones detected, 70% to 90% appear once; the ten largest clones hold approximately 25%. The specimen sequenced was PBMCs or T cells enriched from blood (not recorded which). All receptors come from a woman between 40 and 50 years old in a cohort exposed to, infected with or recovered from COVID-19 (not recorded which).

CDR3 DNA: TGCGCCAGCAGCCAAGATCGCGGAAGATGGTCGGGAAACACCATATATTTT. This codes for CASSQDRGRWSGNTIYF. The chain recombines TRBV4-3 with TRBJ1-3; no firm D call. CDR1 is LGHNA, CDR2 YSLEER, per germline. This CDR3 region has 17 residues. Trimming removed 0 bases at V and 4 bases at J, with 16 bases between.

This sequence joins TRBV13 and TRBJ1-4, with D possibly TRBD1 on 6 matching bases. Trimming pared 3 bases from V and 8 bases from J, leaving 13 bases between. CDR1 PRHDT and CDR2 FYEKMQ come from the germline V gene (reference sequence). The CDR3 sequence is 14 residues long. CDR3 DNA: TGTGCCAGCAGCTTTTTACAGGGCCGGGAAAAACTGTTTTTT. Protein sequence: CASSFLQGREKLFF. Using reference TRBV13 and TRBJ1-4 for the parts outside the CDR3, the full variable domain is AAGVIQSPRHLIKEKRETATLKCYPIPRHDTVYWYQQGPGQDPQFLISFYEKMQSDKGSIPDRFSAQQFSDYHSELNMSSLELGDSALYFCASSFLQGREKLFFGSGTQLSVL.

This clone was counted a single time. The chain couples TRBV2 to TRBJ1-1, with 9 bases matching TRBD1. The junction had 6 bases not matched to a gene; V was cut back by 6 bases and J by 1 base. CDR3 size: 15 residues. Germline CDR1 SNHLY, CDR2 FYNNEI. The CDR3, as DNA: TGTGCCAGCAGGTTCCGGGGACAGGGGAACACTGAAGCTTTCTTT. Encoded protein: CASRFRGQGNTEAFF.

The chain carries TRBV4-2 and TRBJ2-1; 11 bases match TRBD1. Germline loops: CDR1 LGHNA, CDR2 YNFKEQ. The CDR3 loop spans 17 amino acids. V lost 4 bases and J lost 4; bases outside the gene matches: 9. CDR3 coding DNA: TGTGCCAGCAGCCGAAAACCGGGACAGGGGGGTTACAATGAGCAGTTCTTC. It codes for CASSRKPGQGGYNEQFF.

This clone has a single count. This rearrangement joins TRBV5-6 to TRBJ2-5, with D unresolved. The length of the CDR3 is 15 residues. The germline V and J ends were trimmed by 1 base and 1 base, with 11 bases remaining between them. Germline V gene sequence: CDR1 SGHDT, CDR2 YYEEEE. CDR3 in DNA: TGTGCCAGCAGCTTGCGAATTGGAGTCCAAGAGACCCAGTACTTC. Amino acid sequence: CASSLRIGVQETQYF.

The rearrangement uses TRBV7-2 and TRBJ1-3; 7 nucleotides align to TRBD1. This CDR3 is 15 amino acids long. V shed 6 bases and J 0 bases; nucleotides not matched to a gene: 5. CDR1 and CDR2 (germline): SGHTA, FQGNSA. The CDR3 nucleotides read TGTGCCAGCAGACGCCGGGACAGCTCTGGAAACACCATATATTTT. Amino acids: CASRRRDSSGNTIYF.

Here the CDR3 DNA reads TGTGCCACCAGCAGCGGACAGCTCAACACTGAAGCTTTCTTT. It yields the protein CATSSGQLNTEAFF. This rearrangement joins TRBV15 to TRBJ1-1; D is perhaps TRBD1 (6 bases). The CDR3 runs to 14 residues. In germline, CDR1 is LNHNV, CDR2 YYDKDF (reference sequence). Trimming left V 3 bases short and J 2 bases short, with 10 bases between.

This clone occurred once. The J gene is TRBJ1-1, the V gene TRBV5-1; 8 bases line up with TRBD1. There are 16 residues in the CDR3. Trimming cost V 1 base and J 2 bases; bases outside gene matches: 7. Looked up from germline, CDR1 is SGHRS and CDR2 is YFSETQ. The CDR3 here is CASSLPHRGGNTEAFF. In DNA, the CDR3 is TGCGCCAGCAGCTTGCCCCACAGGGGGGGAAACACTGAAGCTTTCTTT.

The rearrangement joins TRBV19 to TRBJ1-5; 7 bases align to TRBD1. The ends lost 1 base at V and 2 bases at J; junction bases unmatched: 8. Germline CDR1 LNHDA, CDR2 SQIVND (reference sequence). The CDR3 runs 17 residues. The CDR3 region has the DNA TGTGCCAGTAGTATAGGAACAGGACAGGCGGGCAATCAGCCCCAGCATTTT. This encodes CASSIGTGQAGNQPQHF.

This chain joins TRBV13 and TRBJ2-7; TRBD1 matches at 12 bases. Unmatched junction bases numbered 5, after V lost 4 bases and J lost 4 bases. The CDR3 has 15 residues. Germline values: CDR1 PRHDT, CDR2 FYEKMQ (reference sequence). CDR3 sequence reads: CASSSGTGGPYEQYF. The CDR3 nucleotides read TGTGCCAGCAGCTCCGGGACAGGGGGCCCTTACGAGCAGTACTTC.

The chain uses TRBV27 and TRBJ2-3, with a tentative D call TRBD2 (5 bases). Trimming removed 3 bases from V and 4 bases from J, with 17 bases in between. CDR3 length equals 16 residues. Germline V lookup: CDR1 MNHEY, CDR2 SMNVEV (reference sequence). The CDR3 loop reads CASSLGSGLRADTQYF. The DNA for the CDR3 is TGTGCCAGCAGTTTGGGTTCAGGCCTGAGGGCAGATACGCAGTATTTT.

The chain couples TRBV5-1 to TRBJ1-1; D call uncertain. This CDR3 comprises 11 residues. V was shortened by 6 bases and J by 7 bases, with 10 bases between the two germline ends. Germline lookup yields CDR1 SGHRS and CDR2 YFSETQ. The CDR3 here is CASNNNVEAFF. The CDR3 DNA reads TGCGCCAGCAACAATAACGTTGAAGCTTTCTTT.

Here the CDR3 DNA reads TGTGCCATCAGGCTCGGGACAGGGAATTACGAGCAGTACTTC. It yields the protein CAIRLGTGNYEQYF. This chain joins TRBV10-3 and TRBJ2-7; TRBD1 matches 9 bases. V trimming: 6 bases; J trimming: 4 bases; junction bases outside the gene matches: 7. The CDR3 is 14 amino acids. Per the germline V gene, CDR1 is ENHRY and CDR2 is SYGVKD.

The chain couples TRBV2 to TRBJ2-4; 10 bases line up with TRBD2. Germline V gives CDR1 SNHLY, CDR2 FYNNEI. J gave up 9 bases and V 3 bases, and 8 bases lay outside the gene matches. The CDR3 contains 15 residues. This CDR3 is CASSDGLAGVVIQYF. The CDR3, as DNA: TGTGCCAGCAGTGATGGTCTAGCGGGAGTTGTCATTCAGTACTTC.

This sequence joins TRBV27 and TRBJ1-6, with D unresolved. CDR3 length: 14 residues. The germline CDR1 and CDR2 sequences are MNHEY and SMNVEV (reference sequence). V lost 8 bases, J lost 5 bases, and 13 bases lay in between. The CDR3, as DNA: TGTGCCAGCTCCCTGAGAGGGAATAATTCACCCCTCCACTTT. Its protein is CASSLRGNNSPLHF.

Regarding this clone: The junction and the germline gene differ at one end; a read error may be behind it. The gene calls are TRBV5-1 and TRBJ1-1, with D perhaps matching TRBD1 (6 bases). The length of the CDR3 is 16 residues. The germline V gene has CDR1 SGHRS and CDR2 YFSETQ. The CDR3 nucleotides read TGCACCAGCAGCTTGGGTCAGGGGCAATGGAACACTGAAGCTTTCTTT. Amino acid sequence: CTSSLGQGQWNTEAFF.

The sample holds a few counts of this clone. This sequence joins TRBV5-1 and TRBJ1-1; D perhaps matches TRBD1 (5 bases). V was clipped by 6 bases and J by 0 bases, with 12 bases between them. Looked up from germline, CDR1 is SGHRS and CDR2 is YFSETQ. The CDR3 totals 14 residues. The CDR3 spells CASTRTSMNTEAFF. The CDR3 DNA is TGCGCCAGCACCCGGACATCTATGAACACTGAAGCTTTCTTT.

V is TRBV5-6 and J is TRBJ1-1, with TRBD1 matching 10 bases. CDR3 length: 12 residues. In germline, CDR1 is SGHDT, CDR2 YYEEEE. Trimming at V came to 2 bases and at J to 11 bases, leaving 3 bases not matched to a gene. The CDR3 protein is CASSFGQGEAFF. The CDR3 DNA reads as TGTGCCAGCAGCTTCGGACAGGGGGAGGCTTTCTTT.

This chain links TRBV7-6 with TRBJ1-5; 10 nucleotides line up with TRBD1. CDR3 length: 14 amino acids. Germline V gene lookup returns CDR1 SGHVS and CDR2 FNYEAQ. V shed 5 bases, J shed 5 bases, and the junction held 3 bases outside the gene matches. The CDR3 sequence is CASSRGQGHQPQHF. In DNA, the CDR3 is TGTGCCAGCAGCCGGGGACAGGGGCATCAGCCCCAGCATTTT.

This clone showed up just a few times. The V gene is TRBV20-1, the J gene TRBJ2-7; D not resolved. The V end lost 3 bases, the J end lost 1 base, and 7 bases lay between the germline ends. CDR1 and CDR2 from the germline V gene are DFQATT and SNEGSKA (reference sequence). The CDR3 has 12 amino acids. The CDR3 DNA reads as TGCAGTGCTAGTATCCGGTCCTACGAGCAGTACTTC. Translated: CSASIRSYEQYF.

The J gene is TRBJ2-1, the V gene TRBV10-2; 7 nucleotides align to TRBD2. The CDR3 length is 16 residues. Germline lookup yields CDR1 WSHSY and CDR2 SAAADI. The trim removed 7 bases at V and 5 bases at J, leaving 14 bases unmatched. This CDR3 is CASNWWSGGANNEQFF. The CDR3 DNA sequence: TGCGCCAGCAACTGGTGGTCGGGGGGAGCTAACAATGAGCAGTTCTTC.

V and J are TRBV6-2 or TRBV6-3 and TRBJ2-5; 13 bases are shared with TRBD2. In germline, CDR1 is MNHEY, CDR2 SVGEGT. The junction had 10 bases not matched to a gene; V was cut back by 0 bases and J by 0 bases. The CDR3 spans 20 residues. CDR3 coding DNA: TGTGCCAGCAGTTACTCGAGACTAGCGGGGGGCCAATTGTACCAAGAGACCCAGTACTTC. Translated: CASSYSRLAGGQLYQETQYF.

The chain uses TRBV5-1 and TRBJ1-1, with D possibly matching TRBD1 (6 bases). The CDR3 has 14 amino acids. V lost 5 bases, J lost 4 bases, and 15 bases lay in between. Germline V gene data show CDR1 as SGHRS and CDR2 as YFSETQ. Written as DNA, the CDR3 is TGCGCCAGCAGATCCCGACAGGATGGCACTGAAGCTTTCTTT. Residues: CASRSRQDGTEAFF.

The CDR3 protein is CASSGPRDRGTTGAEAFF. The DNA for the CDR3 is TGTGCCAGCAGCGGACCCCGGGACAGGGGTACGACTGGGGCTGAAGCTTTCTTT. V is TRBV7-9 and J is TRBJ1-1; the match to TRBD1 covers 10 bases. The V gene's germline CDR1 is SEHNR and CDR2 FQNEAQ (reference sequence). After removal of 5 bases from V and 6 bases from J, the junction contained 18 bases not matched to a gene. This CDR3 spans 18 amino acids.

Remarks on this clone: One junction end does not reproduce the germline sequence, and a read error may be involved. The genes are TRBV9 and TRBJ1-1; D gene ambiguous. Germline V CDR1 and CDR2: SGDLS, YYNGEE. The CDR3 runs to 15 residues. This CDR3 reads CASSGSGGTADPRAF. In DNA, the CDR3 is TGTGCCAGCAGCGGATCGGGAGGTACGGCCGACCCGAGGGCTTTT. Based on the CDR3 plus reference TRBV9 and TRBJ1-1, the full variable domain is DSGVTQTPKHLITATGQRVTLRCSPRSGDLSVYWYQQSLDQGLQFLIQYYNGEERAKGNILERFSAQQFPDLHSELNLSSLELGDSALYFCASSGSGGTADPRAFGQGTRLTVV.

The chain combines TRBV13 with TRBJ2-1; TRBD2 agrees at 13 bases. CDR1 is PRHDT, CDR2 FYEKMQ, per germline (reference sequence). V lost 4 bases and J lost 7; bases outside the gene matches: 7. The CDR3 is 16 residues long. The DNA for the CDR3 is TGTGCCAGCAGCTCCCTTACTAGCGGGAGGGGGAATGAGCAGTTCTTC. Encoded protein: CASSSLTSGRGNEQFF.

This clone was recorded once. The chain joins TRBV7-2 to TRBJ2-7, with no clear D. The CDR3 has 13 residues. Germline CDR1 and CDR2: SGHTA and FQGNSA. Trimming stripped 5 bases from V and 3 bases from J, with 11 bases between. The CDR3, as DNA: TGTGCCAGCAGCCCTCAAAGTAGCTACGAGCAGTACTTC. Translation: CASSPQSSYEQYF.

CDR3 DNA sequence: TGTGCCTGGAGACGACGTTCGGGATCCTACAATGAGCAGTTCTTC. Translation gives CAWRRRSGSYNEQFF. The chain recombines TRBV30 with TRBJ2-1; D perhaps matches TRBD2 (5 bases). CDR3 size: 15 residues. Germline V lookup: CDR1 GTSNPN, CDR2 SVGIG (reference sequence). V lost 3 bases to trimming and J lost 1 base, with 13 bases between them.

The chain combines TRBV28 with TRBJ1-1; D gene uncertain. The germline V gene encodes CDR1 MDHEN and CDR2 SYDVKM. The CDR3 has 11 residues. The germline V and J ends were trimmed by 6 bases and 10 bases, with 12 bases remaining between them. In DNA form, the CDR3 reads TGTGCCAGCAGCCCGGGAAGAGGAGCTTTCTTT. Translated, it gives CASSPGRGAFF.

A word on this clone: The DNA is left out, because the CDR3 cannot be placed on it with certainty; the CDR3 is given as TCRdb lists it. This rearrangement joins TRBV4-3 to TRBJ2-2; no check of the table's D call, TRBD2, against the DNA was made. The V gene's germline CDR1 is LGHNA and CDR2 YSLEER. Including both end residues, the CDR3 is 14 amino acids long. The CDR3 here is CASSQDFGAGELFF.